This T cell receptor beta chain emerged from a study of vaccination and CD4 T cells after COVID-19. On this clonotype itself: Its antigen is still unknown.

This CDR3 is built from 15 residues. Trimming removed 5 bases from V and 7 bases from J; junction bases left unmatched: 8. The germline gives CDR1 MNHNS, CDR2 SASEGT. Treatment described: roughly 10-day PBMC culture with coronavirus spike peptide pools or control peptides (ViraFEST assay). ViraFEST enlarged antigen-specific T cell populations with peptide pools and afterwards sequenced TCRs. The Oncomine TCR Beta short-read assay was applied to DNA of cultured CD4+ T cells. A single record per CDR3 protein comes from TCRdb applying MiXCR to the PCR reads. The table includes about 19,000 distinct CDR3 sequences, approximately 30% detected once.

The chain employs TRBV6-1 and TRBJ1-6; 7 bases align to TRBD1. Sequenced material: cultured CD4+ T cells from blood. This receptor was obtained from a human donor with COVID-19. The CDR3 protein is CASSRRTGENSPLHF. In DNA form, the CDR3 reads TGTGCCAGCAGTCGCAGGACAGGTGAAAATTCACCCCTCCACTTT.